This T cell receptor beta chain was sequenced for a study of control samples from healthy donors and cancer patients. Between the trimmed V and J ends, which lost 6 bases and 4 bases, there was a span of 9 bases. CDR3 length: 11 residues. Germline V gives CDR1 SQVTM, CDR2 ANQGSEA. Some clones are missing from TCRdb's copy, which holds only in-frame ones; the method was immunoSEQ multiplex PCR. The sample carries about 160,000 clones, around 96% recorded once. The TCR comes from a woman in her thirties or forties in good health. The chain combines TRBV29-1 with TRBJ1-2; D gene uncertain. The sample comprised blood. This chain's CDR3 is CSVGRGYGYTF. The CDR3 DNA follows: TGCAGCGTCGGGCGGGGCTATGGCTACACCTTC.